Detailed here is one TCR beta chain. The data stem from a study of blood T cell repertoires in COVID-19. Across the whole study: Sample material is recorded as cDNA or gDNA derived from T cells, B-cell-depleted T cells, or PBMCs.

Authors' methods: Reference gene primer amplification gave nucleated cell count estimates. Method: immunoSEQ multiplex PCR; TCRdb's copy keeps in-frame clones and lacks some. V, J and clone size were drawn from that table, and D and trimming were deduced from the DNA. The table lists hundreds of thousands of clones, about 91% of them singletons. V lost 2 bases to trimming and J lost 7 bases; unmatched junction nucleotides: 4. The CDR3 spans 14 residues. The germline V gene has CDR1 LNHDA and CDR2 SQIVND (reference sequence). The chain carries TRBV19 and TRBJ1-2, with 10 bases aligning to TRBD1. This clonotype originated in a woman in her twenties or thirties who had recovered from COVID-19. The material sequenced was peripheral blood. The CDR3: CASSIRQGASGYTF. CDR3 in DNA: TGTGCCAGTAGTATAAGACAGGGGGCGAGTGGCTACACCTTC.